The sequence of this T cell receptor (beta chain) was determined in a study of cytomegalovirus exposure and HLA in healthy donors. PCR employed 60 Vbeta and 13 Jbeta primers. Only in-frame clones appear in the TCRdb table, and some are missing; sequencing was by immunoSEQ multiplex PCR. The table lists about 180,000 clones, 77% of them singletons. Germline CDR1 reads LNHDA; CDR2 reads SQIVND (reference sequence). Trimming cost V 5 bases and J 6 bases, with 11 bases left between them. The CDR3 runs 13 residues. These donors, healthy bone marrow donors, were studied. This sequence was found in a man aged 18 to 29 in good health and CMV-seronegative. The chain combines TRBV19 with TRBJ1-5; no reliable D call. Input material: PBMCs. CDR3 region: CASSALPAQPQHF. CDR3 sequence (DNA): TGTGCCAGTAGTGCCCTACCTGCTCAGCCCCAGCATTTT.